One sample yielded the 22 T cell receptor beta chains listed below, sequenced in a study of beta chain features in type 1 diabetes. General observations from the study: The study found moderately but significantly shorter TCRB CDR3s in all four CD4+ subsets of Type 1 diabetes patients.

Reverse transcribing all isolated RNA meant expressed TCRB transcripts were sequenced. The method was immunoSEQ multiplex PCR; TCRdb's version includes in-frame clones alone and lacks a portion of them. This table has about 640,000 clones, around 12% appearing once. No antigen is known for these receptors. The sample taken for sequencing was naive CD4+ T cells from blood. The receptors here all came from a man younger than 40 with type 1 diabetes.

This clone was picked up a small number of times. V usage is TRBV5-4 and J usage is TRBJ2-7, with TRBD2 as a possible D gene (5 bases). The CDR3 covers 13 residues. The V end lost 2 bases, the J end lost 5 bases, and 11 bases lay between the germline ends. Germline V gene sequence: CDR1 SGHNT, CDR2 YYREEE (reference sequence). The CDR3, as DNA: TGTGCCAGCAGCTTTCAGGCCGGGGACGAGCAGTACTTC. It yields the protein CASSFQAGDEQYF.

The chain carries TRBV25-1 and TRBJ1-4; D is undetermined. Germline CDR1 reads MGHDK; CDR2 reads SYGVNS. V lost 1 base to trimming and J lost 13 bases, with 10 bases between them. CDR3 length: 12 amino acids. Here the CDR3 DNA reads TGTGCCAGCAGTGAATCGAGACAAGGACTGTTTTTT. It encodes CASSESRQGLFF.

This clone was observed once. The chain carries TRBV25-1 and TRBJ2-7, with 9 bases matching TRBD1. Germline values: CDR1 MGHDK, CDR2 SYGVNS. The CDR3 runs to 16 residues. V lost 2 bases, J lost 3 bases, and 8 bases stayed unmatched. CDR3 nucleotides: TGTGCCAGCAGTGAAACACCGGGACAGGGCAACTACGAGCAGTACTTC. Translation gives CASSETPGQGNYEQYF.

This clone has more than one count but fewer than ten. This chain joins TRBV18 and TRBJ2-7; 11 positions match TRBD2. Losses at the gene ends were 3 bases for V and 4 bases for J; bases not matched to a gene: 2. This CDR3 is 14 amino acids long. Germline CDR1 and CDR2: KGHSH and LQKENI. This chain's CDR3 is CASSPRLAGYEQYF. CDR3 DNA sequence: TGTGCCAGCTCACCGAGACTAGCGGGGTACGAGCAGTACTTC.

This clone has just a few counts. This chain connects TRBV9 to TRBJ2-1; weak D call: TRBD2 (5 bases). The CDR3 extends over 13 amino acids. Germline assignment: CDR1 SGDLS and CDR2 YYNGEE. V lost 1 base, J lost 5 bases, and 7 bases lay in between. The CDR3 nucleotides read TGTGCCAGCAGCGTACTAGCCGACAATGAGCAGTTCTTC. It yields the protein CASSVLADNEQFF.

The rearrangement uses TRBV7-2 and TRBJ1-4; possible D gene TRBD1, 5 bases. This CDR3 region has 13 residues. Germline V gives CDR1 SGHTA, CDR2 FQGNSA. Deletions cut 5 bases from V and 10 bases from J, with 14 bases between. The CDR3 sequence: CASSVDGQGKLFF. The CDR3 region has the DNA TGTGCCAGCAGCGTGGACGGGCAGGGAAAACTGTTTTTT.

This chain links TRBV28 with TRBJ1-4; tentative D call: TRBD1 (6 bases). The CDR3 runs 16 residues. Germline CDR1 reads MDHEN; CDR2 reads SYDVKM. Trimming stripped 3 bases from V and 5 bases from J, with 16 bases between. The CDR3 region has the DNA TGTGCCAGCAGTTTTACAGGGTCAGCTCGGAATGAAAAACTGTTTTTT. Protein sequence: CASSFTGSARNEKLFF.

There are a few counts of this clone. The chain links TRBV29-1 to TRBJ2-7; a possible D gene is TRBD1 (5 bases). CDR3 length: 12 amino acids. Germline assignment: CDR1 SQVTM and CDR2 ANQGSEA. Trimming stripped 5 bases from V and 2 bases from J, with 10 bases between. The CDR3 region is CSVNQGTYEQYF. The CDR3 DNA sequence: TGCAGCGTTAACCAGGGTACCTACGAGCAGTACTTC.

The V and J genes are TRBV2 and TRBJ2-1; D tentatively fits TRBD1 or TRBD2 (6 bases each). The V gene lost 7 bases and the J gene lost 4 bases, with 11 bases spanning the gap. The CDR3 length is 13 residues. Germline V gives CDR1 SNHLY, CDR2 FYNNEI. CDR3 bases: TGTGCCAGCAAGGGGGGCACTTACAATGAGCAGTTCTTC. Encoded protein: CASKGGTYNEQFF.

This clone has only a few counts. The CDR3 bases are TGTGCTAGTGGTTTGGCTACAGGGAGCTCCTACAATGAGCAGTTCTTC. This codes for CASGLATGSSYNEQFF. This chain uses TRBV12-5 with TRBJ2-1; a weak D match, TRBD1 (6 bases). V shed 1 base and J shed 0 bases, with 10 bases lying between them. CDR1 is LGHNT, CDR2 FRNRAP, per germline. The CDR3 totals 16 residues.

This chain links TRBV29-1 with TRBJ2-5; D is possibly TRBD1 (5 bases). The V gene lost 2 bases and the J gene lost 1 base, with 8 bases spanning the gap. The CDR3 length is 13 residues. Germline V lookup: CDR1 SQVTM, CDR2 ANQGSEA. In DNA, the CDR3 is TGCAGCGTTGAATCCCAGGGCCAAGAGACCCAGTACTTC. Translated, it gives CSVESQGQETQYF.

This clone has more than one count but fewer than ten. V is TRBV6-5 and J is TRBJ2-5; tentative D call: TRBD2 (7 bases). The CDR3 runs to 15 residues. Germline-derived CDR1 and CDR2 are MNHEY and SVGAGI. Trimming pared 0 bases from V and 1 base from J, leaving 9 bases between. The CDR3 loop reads CASSYSGGAQETQYF. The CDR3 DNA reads TGTGCCAGCAGTTACTCTGGGGGGGCCCAAGAGACCCAGTACTTC.

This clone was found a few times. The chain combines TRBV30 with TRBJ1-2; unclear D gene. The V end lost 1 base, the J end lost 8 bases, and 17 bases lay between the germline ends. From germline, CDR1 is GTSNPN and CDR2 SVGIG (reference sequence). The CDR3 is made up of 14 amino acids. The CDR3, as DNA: TGTGCCTGGAGTGGCCCCGCCGGGAAAGGGGGCTACACCTTC. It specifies CAWSGPAGKGGYTF.

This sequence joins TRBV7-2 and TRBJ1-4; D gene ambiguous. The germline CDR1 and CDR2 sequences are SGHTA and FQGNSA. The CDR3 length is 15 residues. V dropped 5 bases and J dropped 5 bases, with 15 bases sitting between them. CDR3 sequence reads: CASSVSRSSNEKLFF. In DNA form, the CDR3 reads TGTGCCAGCAGCGTGAGCAGAAGCTCAAATGAAAAACTGTTTTTT.

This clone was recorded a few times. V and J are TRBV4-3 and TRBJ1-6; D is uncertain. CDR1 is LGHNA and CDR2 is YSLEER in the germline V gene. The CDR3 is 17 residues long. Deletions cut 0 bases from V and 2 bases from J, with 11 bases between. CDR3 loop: CASSQEGRVTYNSPLHF. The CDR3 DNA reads TGCGCCAGCAGCCAAGAGGGCCGGGTCACCTATAATTCACCCCTCCACTTT.

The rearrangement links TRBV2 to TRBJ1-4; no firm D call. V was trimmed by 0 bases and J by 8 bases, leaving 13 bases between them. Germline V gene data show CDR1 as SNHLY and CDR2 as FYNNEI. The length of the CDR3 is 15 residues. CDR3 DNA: TGTGCCAGCAGTGAAGCCCGGGGTTCAGCAGAAAAACTGTTTTTT. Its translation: CASSEARGSAEKLFF.

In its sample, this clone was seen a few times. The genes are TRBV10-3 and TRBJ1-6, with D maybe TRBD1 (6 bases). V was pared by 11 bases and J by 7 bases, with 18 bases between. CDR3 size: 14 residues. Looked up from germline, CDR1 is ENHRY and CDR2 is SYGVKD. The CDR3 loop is CASAAGVGNSPLHF. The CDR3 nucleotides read TGTGCCTCGGCGGCAGGGGTAGGGAATTCACCCCTCCACTTT.

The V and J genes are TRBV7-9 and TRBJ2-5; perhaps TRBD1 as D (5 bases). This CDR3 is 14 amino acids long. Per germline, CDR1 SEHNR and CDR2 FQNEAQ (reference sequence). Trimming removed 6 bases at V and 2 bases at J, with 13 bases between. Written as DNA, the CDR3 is TGTGCCAGCAGTTATCGACAGCCACAAGAGACCCAGTACTTC. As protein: CASSYRQPQETQYF. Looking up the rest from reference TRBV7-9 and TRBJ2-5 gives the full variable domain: DTGVSQNPRHKITKRGQNVTFRCDPISEHNRLYWYRQTLGQGPEFLTYFQNEAQLEKSRLLSDRFSAERPKGSFSTLEIQRTEQGDSAMYLCASSYRQPQETQYFGPGTRLLVL.

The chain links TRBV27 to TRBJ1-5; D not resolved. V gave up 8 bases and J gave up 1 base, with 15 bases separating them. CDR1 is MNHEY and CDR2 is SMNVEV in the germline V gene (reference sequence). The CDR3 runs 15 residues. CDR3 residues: CASSFEGRSNQPQHF. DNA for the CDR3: TGTGCCAGCTCCTTCGAGGGTCGAAGCAATCAGCCCCAGCATTTT.

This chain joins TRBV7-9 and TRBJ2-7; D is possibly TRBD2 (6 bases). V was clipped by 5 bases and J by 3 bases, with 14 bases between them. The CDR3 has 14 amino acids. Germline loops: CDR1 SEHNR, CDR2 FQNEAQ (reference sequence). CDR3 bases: TGTGCCAGCAGCCTGGAGGGACCTCACTACGAGCAGTACTTC. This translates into CASSLEGPHYEQYF.

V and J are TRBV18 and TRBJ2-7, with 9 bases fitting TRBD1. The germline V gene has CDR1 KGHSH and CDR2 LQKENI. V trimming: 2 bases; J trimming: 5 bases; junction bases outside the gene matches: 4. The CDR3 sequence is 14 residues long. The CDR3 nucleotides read TGTGCCAGCTCACCATCGGGACAGGGAAACGAGCAGTACTTC. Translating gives CASSPSGQGNEQYF.

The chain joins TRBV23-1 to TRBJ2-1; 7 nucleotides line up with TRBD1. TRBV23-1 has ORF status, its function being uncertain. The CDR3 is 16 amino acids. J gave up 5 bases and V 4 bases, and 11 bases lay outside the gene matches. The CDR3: CASSPDPGQRNNEQFF. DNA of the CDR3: TGCGCCAGCAGTCCCGACCCGGGACAGCGAAACAATGAGCAGTTCTTC.